This TCR beta chain was recovered during a study of blood T cell repertoires in COVID-19. In the authors' methods: Estimation of nucleated cell counts was performed using reference gene primer amplification. TCRdb keeps only in-frame clones here, not all; method: immunoSEQ multiplex PCR. The V and J calls and the clone size are those of that table, but D and trimming were determined from the DNA. The sample includes 200,000 or so clones, around 86% of them seen just once. CDR1 and CDR2 from the germline V gene are SGDLS and YYNGEE. CDR3 length equals 14 residues. V lost 3 bases, J lost 0 bases, and 9 bases lay in between.

This chain connects TRBV9 to TRBJ1-2; tentatively, D is TRBD1 (5 bases). The sequence derives from a man aged 60 to 69 who had recovered from COVID-19. Material for sequencing was peripheral blood. Written as DNA, the CDR3 is TGTGCCAGCAGCGAGGGGAAAACTAACTATGGCTACACCTTC. Translated: CASSEGKTNYGYTF.